What follows are 3 T cell receptor beta chains derived from one specimen sequenced in a study of early T cells in non-severe SARS-CoV-2 infection. TCRdb passed the 5' RACE reads through MiXCR, listing each CDR3 protein once. The data show 65,000 to 95,000 distinct CDR3 sequences, with 11% to 15% seen just once and roughly 11% held by the top ten. The sequenced material came from whole blood. The source is an adult who was a healthcare worker with PCR-confirmed SARS-CoV-2 infection or an uninfected control (not recorded which).

The CDR3, as DNA: TGCGCCAGCAGCCCTGGACTAGACCAAGAGACCCAGTACTTC. Protein product: CASSPGLDQETQYF. The genes are TRBV5-1 and TRBJ2-5; 7 bases line up with TRBD2. The length of the CDR3 is 14 residues. After removal of 4 bases from V and 0 bases from J, the junction contained 3 bases not matched to a gene. Per germline, CDR1 SGHRS and CDR2 YFSETQ.

V usage is TRBV29-1 and J usage is TRBJ2-7, with TRBD1 matching over 11 bases. The V gene end was trimmed by 5 bases and the J gene end by 1 base; junction bases not matched to a gene: 4. This CDR3 region has 14 residues. Germline V gives CDR1 SQVTM, CDR2 ANQGSEA. The CDR3 bases are TGCAGCGTTTCCGGGACAGGGGGTTCCTACGAGCAGTACTTC. Translating it yields CSVSGTGGSYEQYF.

This clonotype was seen many times. V is TRBV29-1 and J is TRBJ2-3, with TRBD1 identical over 12 bases. The CDR3 runs 15 residues. Per the germline V gene, CDR1 is SQVTM and CDR2 is ANQGSEA. Trimming took 1 base from V and 3 from J; bases not matched to a gene: 2. The DNA for the CDR3 is TGCAGCGTTGAAGGGGGACAGGGGGCAACAGATACGCAGTATTTT. Its translation is CSVEGGQGATDTQYF.